This is a list of T cell receptor beta chains from one sample in a study of CD8+CD57+ T cells in acquired aplastic anemia. TCRdb itself ran the reads through MiXCR, one entry per CDR3 protein. The data contain about 190,000 distinct CDR3 sequences, roughly half of them singletons. The sequenced sample consisted of sorted CD4+, CD8+, or CD8+CD57+ T cells (not recorded which) from PBMCs. These receptors were collected from a human donor in good health, serving as a control. CDR3s include the opening cysteine and the closing phenylalanine or tryptophan. The D gene is left open where the match is weak. Clone size, where shown, is once, few, many, or a class for clones that have expanded.

V	J	size	D	DNA	CDR3
TRBV28	TRBJ2-7	many	-	TGTGCCAGCATCGCGAGGGCCAACGAGCAGTACTTC	CASIARANEQYF
TRBV30	TRBJ1-3	few	-	TGTGCCTGGAGTGTACAGTCAGCCTCTCACGGAAACACCATATATTTT	CAWSVQSASHGNTIYF
TRBV9	TRBJ2-1	-	TRBD2	TGTGCCAGCAGCGTAGGGGTCGGGACTAGCGGGGGGCCCTACAATGAGCAGTTCTTC	CASSVGVGTSGGPYNEQFF
TRBV7-9	TRBJ2-7	many	-	TGTGCCAGCAGTCCTGCTCCAGGGGTGTGCGAGCAGTACTTC	CASSPAPGVCEQYF
TRBV5-1	TRBJ2-1	-	-	TGTGCCAGCAGCTTGTATGGGGAATGGGACAATGAGCAGTTCTTC	CASSLYGEWDNEQFF
TRBV5-4	TRBJ1-1	-	-	TGTGCCAGCAGCTTGGACGCCAGTAAGAACACTGAAGCTTTCTTT	CASSLDASKNTEAFF
TRBV5-1	TRBJ2-7	many	-	TGCGCCAGCAGGACCCGGACGGACTCCTACGAGCAGTACTTC	CASRTRTDSYEQYF
TRBV11-2	TRBJ1-1	many	-	TGTGCCAGCAGCTTAGGCGGGAACACTGAAGCTTTCTTT	CASSLGGNTEAFF
TRBV10-3	TRBJ2-3	many	-	TGTGCCATCAGTGAGTGGTGGGGTAGCGGCACGGAGACAGATACGCAGTATTTT	CAISEWWGSGTETDTQYF
TRBV7-9	TRBJ1-6	-	-	TGTGCCAGCGGGTTGCCCAATTCACCCCTCCACTTT	CASGLPNSPLHF
TRBV25-1	TRBJ2-7	-	-	TGTGCCAGCAGTGGAAGGGGAGCATTAGCCTACGAGCAGTACTTC	CASSGRGALAYEQYF